The subject of this entry is one T cell receptor beta chain. Original analysis: Nucleated cell number was recorded as an estimate derived from reference gene primer amplification. Data came from immunoSEQ multiplex PCR; TCRdb stores just in-frame clones and leaves some out. V, J and clone size were drawn from that table, and D and trimming were deduced from the DNA. The sample gives fewer than 300,000 clones, approximately 90% of which show up once; roughly a sixth is in the top ten. Cohort 3 recovered donors had two negative PCRs, clearance, or symptom resolution. V lost 3 bases and J 3 bases, leaving 21 bases between the germline ends. CDR1 and CDR2 (germline): SQVTM, ANQGSEA. The CDR3 is 16 amino acids. The data derive from a study of blood T cell repertoires in COVID-19.

The sequence derives from a man in his late teens or twenties who had recovered from COVID-19. Source material: PBMCs or T cells enriched from blood (not recorded which). V is TRBV29-1 and J is TRBJ2-7, with a tentative D call TRBD1 (7 bases). The CDR3 here is CSVEGFRGARSYEQYF. CDR3 DNA sequence: TGCAGCGTTGAGGGATTCAGGGGGGCTAGAAGCTACGAGCAGTACTTC.